The 15 T cell receptor beta chains listed next were all sequenced from one sample in a study of OX40 agonist ivuxolimab in advanced cancers. Sequencing was performed with immunoSEQ multiplex PCR; in TCRdb, only in-frame clones are kept and a portion is missing. The sample shows about 100,000 clones, around 90% of them seen only once. Sample: CD4+ or CD8+ T cells sorted from blood, taken in a trial of the OX40 agonist ivuxolimab. These receptors were taken from an adult with an advanced solid tumor such as melanoma, head and neck, liver or kidney cancer.

The chain carries TRBV7-3 and TRBJ2-1; TRBD2 matches 12 bases. V shed 2 bases and J 7 bases; nucleotides not matched to a gene: 9. The CDR3 is made up of 17 amino acids. Germline V CDR1 and CDR2: SGHTA, FQGTGA. As DNA, the CDR3 is TGTGCCAGCAGCTTACGGAGGACTAGCGGGGCGGGGAATGAGCAGTTCTTC. Protein sequence: CASSLRRTSGAGNEQFF.

The rearrangement uses TRBV19 and TRBJ2-1, with D hard to call. There are 15 residues in the CDR3. Trimming removed 1 base from V and 1 base from J, with 8 bases in between. Germline CDR1 is LNHDA and CDR2 is SQIVND (reference sequence). The CDR3 is CASSIAGGSYNEQFF. The CDR3 DNA reads as TGTGCCAGTAGTATAGCTGGCGGTTCCTACAATGAGCAGTTCTTC. Variable domain in full (rest from reference TRBV19 and TRBJ2-1): DGGITQSPKYLFRKEGQNVTLSCEQNLNHDAMYWYRQDPGQGLRLIYYSQIVNDFQKGDIAEGYSVSREKKESFPLTVTSAQKNPTAFYLCASSIAGGSYNEQFFGPGTRLTVL.

This rearrangement joins TRBV14 to TRBJ2-1, with D possibly matching TRBD2 (6 bases). The V end was cut by 1 base, the J end by 4 bases, with 8 bases between. CDR3 length: 14 amino acids. Germline CDR1 is SGHDN and CDR2 is FVKESK. CDR3 sequence (DNA): TGTGCCAGCAGCCAAGGCGGGGCTTACAATGAGCAGTTCTTC. This translates into CASSQGGAYNEQFF.

This clone was picked up one time. The J gene is TRBJ1-1, the V gene TRBV6-1; D unresolved. The CDR3 runs to 13 residues. V was trimmed by 4 bases and J by 3 bases, leaving 9 bases between them. Germline values: CDR1 MNHNS, CDR2 SASEGT. The DNA for the CDR3 is TGTGCCAGCAGTGGTTTGGTGGACACTGAAGCTTTCTTT. Its translation is CASSGLVDTEAFF.

The rearrangement links TRBV6-1 to TRBJ2-2; the match to TRBD2 covers 9 bases. The CDR3 totals 13 residues. V shed 6 bases and J 6 bases; nucleotides not matched to a gene: 2. Germline-derived CDR1 and CDR2 are MNHNS and SASEGT. This CDR3 is CASRREGPGELFF. In nucleotides, the CDR3 is TGTGCCAGCAGGCGGGAGGGCCCCGGGGAGCTGTTTTTT.

The rearrangement links TRBV5-8 to TRBJ1-2; a weak D match, TRBD1 (5 bases). The V end was cut by 0 bases, the J end by 3 bases, with 9 bases between. The V gene's germline CDR1 is SGHTS and CDR2 YDEGEE. The CDR3 length is 14 residues. The CDR3 region has the DNA TGTGCCAGCAGCTTGGCCGGCAGGGACTATGGCTACACCTTC. It specifies CASSLAGRDYGYTF.

V and J are TRBV30 and TRBJ1-2; 9 positions match TRBD1. Germline V gene lookup returns CDR1 GTSNPN and CDR2 SVGIG (reference sequence). The V segment lost 7 bases and the J segment 4 bases; nucleotides outside the gene matches: 1. The CDR3 contains 11 residues. This CDR3 is CASTGGYGYTF. Written as DNA, the CDR3 is TGTGCCTCGACAGGGGGCTATGGCTACACCTTC.

The chain carries TRBV29-1 and TRBJ2-1, with D uncertain. The CDR3 consists of 12 residues. V gave up 7 bases and J gave up 2 bases, with 9 bases separating them. Germline lookup yields CDR1 SQVTM and CDR2 ANQGSEA. CDR3 bases: TGCAGCGCCGGCGACACCTACAATGAGCAGTTCTTC. It specifies CSAGDTYNEQFF.

The V and J genes are TRBV21-1 and TRBJ1-5. TRBV21-1 is deemed a pseudogene. The CDR3 totals 16 residues. In DNA, the CDR3 is TGTGCCAGCAGCAAAGTTGTCAACTCAACCCATCAGCCCCAGCATTTT. As protein: CASSKVVNSTHQPQHF.

The gene calls are TRBV5-1 and TRBJ2-7; 9 bases are shared with TRBD1. The junction had 13 bases not matched to a gene; V was cut back by 4 bases and J by 5 bases. The V gene's germline CDR1 is SGHRS and CDR2 YFSETQ. CDR3 size: 16 residues. The CDR3 region has the DNA TGCGCCAGCAGCCTCATATCCGGGACAGGGATCGACGAGCAGTACTTC. Protein: CASSLISGTGIDEQYF.

A note on this clone: Other DNA sequences in this sample translate to the same CDR3. The chain recombines TRBV9 with TRBJ2-3; 13 nucleotides match TRBD2. The CDR3 has 16 amino acids. The trim removed 0 bases at V and 4 bases at J, leaving 2 bases unmatched. The germline gives CDR1 SGDLS, CDR2 YYNGEE. CDR3 DNA: TGTGCCAGCAGCGTAGGGGGACTAGCGGGACCAGATACGCAGTATTTT. Translating gives CASSVGGLAGPDTQYF.

The chain couples TRBV6-1 to TRBJ1-5; 7 bases agree with TRBD1. This CDR3 is 14 amino acids long. V lost 11 bases and J lost 6; bases outside the gene matches: 13. The V gene's germline CDR1 is MNHNS and CDR2 SASEGT. CDR3 amino acids: CAGARQGSSQPQHF. The CDR3, as DNA: TGTGCCGGCGCCAGACAGGGAAGTAGTCAGCCCCAGCATTTT.

This rearrangement joins TRBV7-3 to TRBJ2-7; D is possibly TRBD1 (5 bases). This CDR3 has 14 amino acids. Per germline, CDR1 SGHTA and CDR2 FQGTGA. Trimming pared 3 bases from V and 6 bases from J, leaving 15 bases between. The CDR3: CASSLGPLDGEQYF. The CDR3 coding sequence is TGTGCCAGCAGCTTGGGGCCCTTAGACGGCGAGCAGTACTTC.

The chain has TRBV7-9 and TRBJ1-5; D remains unclear. The CDR3 is 18 residues long. The V end was cut by 0 bases, the J end by 0 bases, with 15 bases between. From germline, CDR1 is SEHNR and CDR2 FQNEAQ (reference sequence). CDR3: CASSLAPIGIYSNQPQHF. The DNA of the CDR3 is TGTGCCAGCAGCTTAGCGCCCATCGGGATTTATAGCAATCAGCCCCAGCATTTT.

This clone turned up a few times. This sequence joins TRBV5-8 and TRBJ2-7; 12 bases agree with TRBD1. The J segment lost 5 bases and the V segment lost 7 bases, leaving 13 bases of the junction unmatched. The CDR3 runs to 16 residues. The germline CDR1 and CDR2 sequences are SGHTS and YDEGEE. CDR3 nucleotides: TGTGCCAGCCCTAATATCGCGGGACAGGGGGCCAACGAGCAGTACTTC. Residues: CASPNIAGQGANEQYF.